This TCR beta chain was retrieved from a study of CD8+ T cells in alopecia areata (dated by TCRdb to 2016 to 2019). General notes on the study: The treated patients, all with moderate-to-severe alopecia areata, were enrolled in an open-label pilot trial of oral tofacitinib given at 5 to 10 mg twice daily. Patients stayed on tofacitinib for 6 to 18 months and then had 6 months of follow-up off drug so that delayed response and recurrence could be assessed. Disease severity in treated patients was measured with the SALT score, which quantifies the percentage of affected scalp surface area. The study used high-throughput TCRbeta sequencing to examine T cell clonal expansion in alopecia areata, in both the C3H/HeJ mouse model and human patients. In humans, TCRbeta sequencing was performed on scalp tissue and on sorted CD4+ and CD8+ peripheral blood T cells from healthy controls and from patients with patchy or totalis/universalis alopecia areata. Biopsies were taken from tofacitinib-treated patients at baseline and at 4 and 24 weeks of treatment, and a later scalp biopsy was taken in several of the tofacitinib-treated patients. Scalp clonality was compared among normal scalp (n=4), patchy alopecia areata scalp (n=8), and alopecia totalis/universalis scalp (n=8). RNA came from the PAXgene miRNA kit for fixed scalp, the miRNeasy kit for PBMCs, and the RNeasy kit for mouse skin. immunoSEQ multiplex PCR using 35 Vbeta forward primers and 13 Jbeta reverse primers was used to amplify TCRbeta CDR3 regions. General conclusions and limits of the study: Compared with normal scalp, lesional scalp, particularly in alopecia totalis/universalis, had higher clonality and more expanded CD8+ clones, which suggests antigenic drive. During tofacitinib treatment, many expanded lesional clones stuck around in both scalp and blood, and this persistence may partly explain why relapse happens after treatment is stopped. Tofacitinib significantly lowered scalp clonality and the number of expanded CD8+ clones among the top 100 scalp clones. Resident alphabeta T cells in normal human skin are also sequenced, complicating scalp TCR repertoire analysis, unlike mouse skin dominated by gammadelta T cells. The treated cohort was small, with a single nonresponder, so links between baseline CD8+ expansion and response need larger studies. Shared TCR sequences between patients were less evident than in mice, which may be partly attributable to HLA diversity in the patient population.

From the germline V gene, CDR1 is SGHRS and CDR2 is YFSETQ. The CDR3, cysteine through phenylalanine, is 14 amino acids long. CDR3 DNA only is kept here, 42 bases in frame from base 1. V and J are trimmed by 1 base and 0 bases, and the gene matches miss 1 base of the junction. Comment on this clone: No antigen is known for it. It has no much larger one-base neighbor in the sample; base qualities were not kept.

In light of the paper, this sample's treatment or condition label describes: oral pan-JAK inhibitor, 5-10 mg twice daily. Peripheral blood and lesional scalp punch biopsies were obtained from patients with alopecia areata. PBMCs were isolated by density centrifugation and stained for CD3, CD4 and CD8, and CD4+ and CD8+ T cells were sorted on a FACSAria. Library creation used the immunoSEQ multiplex PCR assay. To provide template for TCR sequencing, every sample had RNA extracted and reverse transcribed into cDNA. SuperScript III was used to make first-strand cDNA, primed with a 2:1 mix of oligo-dT and random hexamers. A synthetic immune receptor repertoire was used to gauge amplification bias, and whatever bias remained was removed computationally. The source study handled its data this way. After raw reads were preprocessed to remove errors, the CDR3 was defined following IMGT conventions as running from the conserved cysteine to phenylalanine. To get clonality, Shannon entropy was normalized by log2 of the number of productive unique TCRs and the result was subtracted from 1. CD4 or CD8 identity of scalp clones was inferred by cross-referencing scalp TCRbeta sequences with sorted blood CD4 and CD8 repertoires. This is the immuneACCESS table as TCRdb keeps it, with only in-frame sequences that have V and J called. A part of the clones is gone; compared with another copy, unresolved V genes explain less than half, and the rest is unexplained. V and J calls and clone size come straight from that table; D and trimming were deduced from the DNA. The sample profile shows 150,000 to 200,000 clones; under 80% of them were found once. Jointly, the top ten make up approximately 1.3% of the sample.

Sequenced material: CD4+ T cells sorted from blood, taken between weeks 49 and 50, from a patient treated with tofacitinib. This sequence uses TRBV5-1 and TRBJ2-7, with 7 central nucleotides matching TRBD2. This receptor was taken from a human donor with alopecia areata. The CDR3 region: CASSLSGDSYEQYF. The DNA is TGCGCCAGCAGCTTGAGCGGGGACTCCTACGAGCAGTACTTC.